This T cell receptor (beta chain) was found in a study of T-cell memory formation after mild COVID-19. In the study overall: For the most part, TCR clusters were specific to one donor. General study points: SARS-CoV-2 specificity was not confirmed for second-wave clones peaking on day 37. Contracting CD4+ clones lay largely in CM and EM, with CD8+ ones residing in EMRA.

A few counts support this clonotype. What it binds is unknown. TCRdb re-derived calls from the 5' RACE reads in MiXCR, one entry per CDR3 protein. Of roughly 89,000 distinct CDR3 sequences detected, approximately 16% appear once; the ten largest clones hold around two fifths. Trimming cost V 1 base and J 2 bases, with 11 bases left between them. The CDR3 runs 14 residues. Germline V gives CDR1 DFQATT, CDR2 SNEGSKA (reference sequence). The source is a man in his late teens or twenties who had mild COVID-19 (a few samples of this study predate the infection). Cell type and time point are not known. The chain uses TRBV20-1 and TRBJ1-2, with D unresolved. The sample consisted of PBMCs or a T cell subset sorted from them (not recorded which). The CDR3 is CSARVLGFNYGYTF. The CDR3 bases are TGCAGTGCTAGAGTCTTAGGATTCAACTATGGCTACACCTTC.